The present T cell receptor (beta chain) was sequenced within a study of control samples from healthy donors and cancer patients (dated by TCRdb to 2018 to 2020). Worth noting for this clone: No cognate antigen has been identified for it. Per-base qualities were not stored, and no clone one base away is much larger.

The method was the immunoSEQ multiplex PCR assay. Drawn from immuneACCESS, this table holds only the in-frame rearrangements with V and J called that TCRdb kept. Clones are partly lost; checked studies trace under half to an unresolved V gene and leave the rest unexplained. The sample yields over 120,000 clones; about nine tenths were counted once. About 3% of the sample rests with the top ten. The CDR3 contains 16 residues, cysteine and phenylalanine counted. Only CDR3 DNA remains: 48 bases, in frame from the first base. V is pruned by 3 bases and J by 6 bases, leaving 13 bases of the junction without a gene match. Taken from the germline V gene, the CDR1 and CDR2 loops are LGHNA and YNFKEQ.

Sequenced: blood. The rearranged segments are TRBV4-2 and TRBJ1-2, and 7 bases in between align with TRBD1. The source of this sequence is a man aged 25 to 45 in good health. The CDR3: CASSQTPTRGWDGYTF. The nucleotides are TGTGCCAGCAGCCAGACCCCTACCAGGGGGTGGGATGGCTACACCTTC.